What follows is one T cell receptor (beta chain) and its context. Its antigen is unknown. Purity exceeded 98% in all sorted populations. The record originates from a study of beta chain features in type 1 diabetes. About the research overall: Comparable age, gender and cell yields were observed in patients relative to healthy donors. All samples together contributed 85 million to 120 million sorted cells for examination.

What was sequenced were expressed TCRB transcripts, since all of the isolated RNA had been reverse transcribed. The protocol was immunoSEQ multiplex PCR, while the TCRdb copy is restricted to in-frame clones and leaves out a portion. The data contain 40,000 to 60,000 clones, 55% to 70% of them seen just once; the ten biggest clones take up approximately 0.3%. Findings and limits, study-wide: Type 1 diabetes patients had moderately but significantly shorter TCRB CDR3s in all four CD4+ subsets. Patients and controls would share equally any PCR tilt toward shorter templates.

CDR3 length: 14 amino acids. Germline CDR1 reads SGHVS; CDR2 reads FNYEAQ. V was clipped by 4 bases and J by 1 base; unmatched bases: 4. Sequencing was performed on stem cell memory CD4+ T cells from blood. The clonotype originates from a woman aged 25 to 39 with type 1 diabetes. The chain uses TRBV7-6 and TRBJ2-7, with TRBD1 matching 7 bases. The DNA for the CDR3 is TGTGCCAGCAGCTCCGTGACAGGGTCCTACGAGCAGTACTTC. Its translation: CASSSVTGSYEQYF. Combining the CDR3 with reference TRBV7-6 and TRBJ2-7 gives the whole variable domain GAGVSQSPRYKVTKRGQDVALRCDPISGHVSLYWYRQALGQGPEFLTYFNYEAQQDKSGLPNDRFSAERPEGSISTLTIQRTEQRDSAMYRCASSSVTGSYEQYFGPGTRLTVT.